This TCR beta chain was observed in a study of CXCR3-negative and CXCR3-positive naive CD8 T cells. The wider study: Total TRB output reached about 150 million reads, about 1.5 +/- 0.3 million per library.

Regarding this clonotype: The antigen remains unidentified.

Study results and caveats: In CXCR3-positive naive cells, the TRB CDR3s were more hydrophobic than in CXCR3-negative naive cells. Comparably high diversity was seen in both naive subsets, and much lower diversity in memory CD8+ cells.

5' RACE with UMI labels generated the TRB cDNA libraries. TCRdb reprocessed the 5' RACE reads, keeping one entry per CDR3 protein, no DNA. The listing contains about 110,000 distinct CDR3 sequences. The germline V gene has CDR1 SEHNR and CDR2 FQNEAQ (reference sequence). The CDR3 covers 15 residues. The V gene is TRBV7-9, the J gene TRBJ1-1; the TCRdb D gene call, TRBD1, has no DNA to confirm it. The sequence came from a human donor in good health. Some clones in this sample may be carry-over from other donors' samples. Sequencing input: naive CXCR3+ CD8+ T cells from blood. The sample's subset: CD45RO-CCR7+CD27+CD95- naive CD8+ T cells expressing CXCR3 (TNR3+). This CDR3 is CASSTPADLNTEAFF.